This T cell receptor beta chain derives from a study of cytomegalovirus exposure and HLA in healthy donors. Losses at the gene ends were 11 bases for V and 4 bases for J; bases not matched to a gene: 24. CDR3 length: 18 residues. Germline V CDR1 and CDR2: MDHEN, SYDVKM. Clones were sequenced by immunoSEQ multiplex PCR, and TCRdb holds only the in-frame ones, with some missing. The sample lists about 73,000 clones; 85% to 95% were seen once. The V gene is TRBV28, the J gene TRBJ1-2; 8 bases fit TRBD1. Specimen: PBMCs. This sequence originates from a man younger than 30 in good health and CMV-seronegative. The CDR3 protein is CAHTPGGGMNRAGYGYTF. CDR3 DNA: TGTGCCCACACGCCAGGGGGCGGAATGAACAGGGCGGGCTATGGCTACACCTTC.